This TCR beta chain stems from a study of T cells in Graves' hyperthyroidism and ophthalmopathy (dated by TCRdb to about 2019). With regard to the full study: To identify distinguishing TCR V-J signatures, a discovery cohort of 95 to 100 patients was used, comprising 40 to 45 with Graves' ophthalmopathy and about 59 with stable Graves' hyperthyroidism. Whether ophthalmopathy could be predicted prospectively was tested in an independent validation cohort made up of about 20 hyperthyroidism patients plus 17 patients who later progressed to ophthalmopathy. The 85 to 100 discovery patients were randomly split 7:3 into training and test sets. Thyroid tissue and blood T-cell repertoires from six Graves' hyperthyroidism patients were also compared in the study. After sampling, hyperthyroidism patients received methimazole starting at 30 mg daily, and ophthalmopathy patients received high-dose intravenous methylprednisolone. According to the paper, TCR Vbeta CDR3 sequencing was carried out on 135 peripheral blood samples, which came from over 40 ophthalmopathy, around 74 hyperthyroidism and some 17 progressor patients. Results the study describes overall, beyond this receptor: A 13 V-J signature model separated ophthalmopathy from stable hyperthyroidism, with roughly 88% sensitivity and roughly 84% specificity in cross-validation and 80%/75% in testing. Blood samples also contained most of the expanded thyroid clonotypes (frequency above 0.001), which suggests that blood repertoires may reflect thyroid immune responses. During validation, the model predicted progression to ophthalmopathy a median of around 7 months ahead of onset, with approximately 70% sensitivity and 72.22% specificity. No statistical method was used to set the sample size in advance, and investigators knew the group allocation.

TCR beta CDR3 regions were amplified from RNA transcripts. The first round of RT-PCR for the TCR CDR3 was performed with the HTBI primer set and the Qiagen OneStep RT-PCR kit. Libraries were constructed in a second round of multiplex PCR, after which size selection and purification were carried out. Sequencing of the libraries was done on an Illumina HiSeq2000 using paired-end 100 bp reads. The authors' pipeline ran thus. SOAPnuke was used to process the raw data, with reads discarded if the reads contained adapters or uncalled bases, had a mean Phred below 15, or lacked an exact constant-primer or identifier match. High-quality paired reads were merged with COPE v1.2.5, and unique nucleotide sequences were defined as clonotypes. Clonotypes were aligned to IMGT TRBV, TRBD and TRBJ reference segments using MiTCR v1.1. The analysis was restricted to V-J combinations with a frequency above 0.0001, which together covered around 99% of the repertoires. A TCS score was defined as the ratio between F50 (clonal expansion) and ExV (chaos), using BLOSUM62-based TCRdist between CDR3 peptides within each V-J. Welch's t-statistics and random forest reduced fewer than 600 V-J features to 13, which were used in a naive Bayes classifier (R e1071). The similarity between thyroid and blood repertoires was quantified using the Morisita-Horn index. Starting from the raw public reads, TCRdb applied fastp trimming at Q25, assembled clones with MiXCR and retained in-frame beta chains. One record per CDR3 amino acid sequence lists the most common genes and DNA. TCRdb's processing, not the authors', yielded these V and J calls. The sample table contains about 500,000 distinct CDR3 sequences; only one count was recorded for 46% of them. About 45% of the sample lies in the top ten.

This clonotype has only a few counts. Its antigen remains unidentified. The sample holds no much larger clone one base away, and base qualities are not on file. The germline V gene (reference sequence) yields LNHNV for CDR1 and YYDKDF for CDR2. The CDR3 sequence holds 12 residues, the cysteine and phenylalanine included. CDR3 DNA only is kept here, 36 bases in frame from base 1. V lost 0 bases and J lost 8 bases; the stretch between them is 7 bases long. Any patient with an uncontrolled infection, another autoimmune disease, pregnancy or lactation was excluded. Clinical symptoms, serum thyroxine and TRAb, thyroid ultrasound, and orbital computed tomography formed the basis for the diagnoses. Trizol reagent was used to extract total RNA, and RNA quality was then checked on an Agilent 2100 Bioanalyzer.

Sequenced: peripheral blood or thyroid tissue (not recorded which). The clonotype originates from an adult woman with Graves' disease, either hyperthyroidism or ophthalmopathy (not recorded which). The rearranged chain carries TRBV15 and TRBJ1-2, with the identity of the D gene unclear. CDR3 sequence: CATSRDGGGYTF. The bases read TGTGCCACCAGCAGAGATGGCGGGGGCTACACCTTC.